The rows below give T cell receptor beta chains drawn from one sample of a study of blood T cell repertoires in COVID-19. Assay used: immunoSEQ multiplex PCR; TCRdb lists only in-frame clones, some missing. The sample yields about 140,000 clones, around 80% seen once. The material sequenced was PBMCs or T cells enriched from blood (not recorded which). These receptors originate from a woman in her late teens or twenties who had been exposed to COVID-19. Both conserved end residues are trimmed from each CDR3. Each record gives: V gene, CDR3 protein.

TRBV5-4,ASSFLNTEAF
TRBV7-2,ASSSVRTEAF
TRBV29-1,SVVGGTGELF
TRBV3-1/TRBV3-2,ASSPGQGKTRLAKNIQY
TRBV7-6,ASSLYRAVRGSYNEQF
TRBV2,ASKPRGGRETQY
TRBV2,ASRSGGASTEAF
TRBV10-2,ASSERGLYYGYT
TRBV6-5,ASSYSGGGRDTEAF
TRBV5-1,ASSWQGLPDTQY
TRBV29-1,SVGQVYGYT
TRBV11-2,ASSLGSGTDSNQPQH
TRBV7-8,ASSPLTLRTGGSGNTIY
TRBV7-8,ASSVLHGLAGTEQY
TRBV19,ASSIAGKYTGELF
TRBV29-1,SVETGEQY
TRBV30,AWSEAGGGADTQY
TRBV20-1,SASKGGARTEAF
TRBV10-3,AISGQGADTQY
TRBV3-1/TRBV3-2,ASSQVALRANTGELF